This TCR beta chain was recorded in a study of blood T cell repertoires in COVID-19. Looking at the study overall: Samples taken during acute and convalescent COVID-19 were collected in the United States, Italy and Spain. From T cells, B-cell-depleted T cells, or PBMCs came the material, which was cDNA or gDNA.

Germline V gives CDR1 LNHDA, CDR2 SQIVND (reference sequence). CDR3 length: 15 amino acids. With 3 bases removed from V and 2 bases from J, the gap between germline ends came to 10 bases. Per the original methods: Amplification with reference gene primers provided the estimates of nucleated cell counts. The repertoire was sequenced with immunoSEQ multiplex PCR; TCRdb's copy has only in-frame clones and lacks some. That table furnishes V, J and clone size, whereas the DNA furnished D and trimming. The data contain 70,000 or so clones, approximately 80% of them singletons. This clonotype was sampled from a woman aged 60-75 years with acute or convalescent COVID-19. This chain uses TRBV19 with TRBJ2-2, with D perhaps TRBD1 (6 bases). The sample comprised peripheral blood. CDR3 sequence (DNA): TGTGCCAGTAGTATTTTCAGGGGTAACACCGGGGAGCTGTTTTTT. Protein: CASSIFRGNTGELFF.